This T cell receptor beta chain was found in a study of blood T cells in healthy people across ages. The CDR3 is 17 residues long. Germline loops: CDR1 MNHNY, CDR2 SVGAGI (reference sequence). Between the trimmed V and J ends, which lost 2 bases and 7 bases, there was a span of 24 bases. Study-level results: Long-lived donors had more naive CD4+ cells and higher diversity than aged donors.

Sample-barcoded 5' priming and a J-beta primer mix drove a second PCR of roughly 6 to 12 cycles. TCRdb recomputed calls from the 5' RACE reads with MiXCR, one row per CDR3 protein. Altogether 1.5 million to 2 million distinct CDR3 sequences are present, 49% being singletons, with the ten largest covering around 2.1%. For this clonotype: The antigen is undetermined.

The chain combines TRBV6-6 with TRBJ2-7; D may be TRBD1 (6 bases). The sequencing sample was made of blood. The TCR sequence derives from a woman aged 40 to 50 in good health. In DNA form, the CDR3 reads TGTGCCAGCAGTTACGGGCCTCCGGGACACCAATACAATGAGCAGTACTTC. Translating gives CASSYGPPGHQYNEQYF.